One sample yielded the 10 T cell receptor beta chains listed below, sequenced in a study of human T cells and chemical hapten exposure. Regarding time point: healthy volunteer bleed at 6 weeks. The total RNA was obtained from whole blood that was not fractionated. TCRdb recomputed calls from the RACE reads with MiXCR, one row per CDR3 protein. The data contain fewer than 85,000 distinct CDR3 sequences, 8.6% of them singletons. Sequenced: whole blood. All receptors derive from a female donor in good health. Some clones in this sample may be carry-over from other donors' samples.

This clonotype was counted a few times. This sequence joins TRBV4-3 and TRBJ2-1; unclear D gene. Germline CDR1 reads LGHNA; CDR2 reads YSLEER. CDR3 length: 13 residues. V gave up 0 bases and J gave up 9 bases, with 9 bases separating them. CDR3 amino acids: CASSQEYLGEQFF. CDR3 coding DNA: TGCGCCAGCAGCCAAGAGTATTTAGGTGAGCAGTTCTTC.

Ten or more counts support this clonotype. The CDR3 loop reads CASSPPYGAPSMTGAYNEQFF. As DNA, the CDR3 is TGTGCCAGCAGTCCACCCTACGGGGCTCCTAGTATGACTGGAGCCTACAATGAGCAGTTCTTC. The V and J genes are TRBV12-3 or TRBV12-4 and TRBJ2-1, with D perhaps matching TRBD1 or TRBD2 (5 bases each). Trimming removed 5 bases from V and 2 bases from J, with 31 bases in between. The CDR3 consists of 21 residues.

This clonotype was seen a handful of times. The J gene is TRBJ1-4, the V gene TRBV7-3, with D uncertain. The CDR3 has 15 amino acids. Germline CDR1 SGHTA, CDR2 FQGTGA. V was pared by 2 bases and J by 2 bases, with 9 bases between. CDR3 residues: CASSLGSGTNEKLFF. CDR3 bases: TGTGCCAGCAGCTTAGGATCTGGCACTAATGAAAAACTGTTTTTT.

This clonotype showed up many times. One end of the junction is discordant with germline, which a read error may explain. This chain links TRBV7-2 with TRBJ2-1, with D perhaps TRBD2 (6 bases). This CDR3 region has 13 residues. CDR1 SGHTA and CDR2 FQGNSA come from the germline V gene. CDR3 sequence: CASSLDVGLSVSF. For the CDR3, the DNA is TGTGCCAGCAGCTTAGATGTGGGACTTAGTGTCAGTTTC. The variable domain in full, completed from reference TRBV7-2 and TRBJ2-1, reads GAGVSQSPSNKVTEKGKDVELRCDPISGHTALYWYRQSLGQGLEFLIYFQGNSAPDKSGLPSDRFSAERTGGSVSTLTIQRTQQEDSAVYLCASSLDVGLSVSFGPGTRLTVL.

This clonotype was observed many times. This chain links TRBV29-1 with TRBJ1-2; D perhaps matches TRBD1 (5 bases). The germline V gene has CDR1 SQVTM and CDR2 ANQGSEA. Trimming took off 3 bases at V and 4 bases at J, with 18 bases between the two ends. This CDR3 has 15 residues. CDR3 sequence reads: CSVDTGDELVYGYTF. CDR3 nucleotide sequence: TGCAGCGTTGATACAGGAGATGAACTGGTCTATGGCTACACCTTC. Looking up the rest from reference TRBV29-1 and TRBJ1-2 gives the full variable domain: SAVISQKPSRDICQRGTSLTIQCQVDSQVTMMFWYRQQPGQSLTLIATANQGSEATYESGFVIDKFPISRPNLTFSTLTVSNMSPEDSSIYLCSVDTGDELVYGYTFGSGTRLTVV.

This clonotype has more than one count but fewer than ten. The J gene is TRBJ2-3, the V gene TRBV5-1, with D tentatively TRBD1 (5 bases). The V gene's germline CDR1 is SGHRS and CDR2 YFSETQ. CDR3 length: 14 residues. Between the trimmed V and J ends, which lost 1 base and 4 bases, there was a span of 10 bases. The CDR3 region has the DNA TGCGCCAGCAGCTTGCAGGGTCTGGCAGATACGCAGTATTTT. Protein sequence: CASSLQGLADTQYF.

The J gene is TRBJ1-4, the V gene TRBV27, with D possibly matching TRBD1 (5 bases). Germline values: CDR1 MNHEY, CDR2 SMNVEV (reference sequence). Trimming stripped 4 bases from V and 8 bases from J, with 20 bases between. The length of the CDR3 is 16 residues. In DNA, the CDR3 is TGTGCCAGCAGTTCACTCGACTGGGGACGAACGGAAAAACTGTTTTTT. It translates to CASSSLDWGRTEKLFF. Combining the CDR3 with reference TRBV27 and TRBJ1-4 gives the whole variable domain EAQVTQNPRYLITVTGKKLTVTCSQNMNHEYMSWYRQDPGLGLRQIYYSMNVEVTDKGDVPEGYKVSRKEKRNFPLILESPSPNQTSLYFCASSSLDWGRTEKLFFGSGTQLSVL.

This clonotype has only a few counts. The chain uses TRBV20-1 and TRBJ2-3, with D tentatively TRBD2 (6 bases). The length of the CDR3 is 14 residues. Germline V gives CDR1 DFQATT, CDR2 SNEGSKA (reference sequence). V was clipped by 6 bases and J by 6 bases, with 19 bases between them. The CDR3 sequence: CSARDSLLVDTQYF. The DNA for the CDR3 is TGCAGTGCCCGGGACTCGCTTCTGGTGGATACGCAGTATTTT.

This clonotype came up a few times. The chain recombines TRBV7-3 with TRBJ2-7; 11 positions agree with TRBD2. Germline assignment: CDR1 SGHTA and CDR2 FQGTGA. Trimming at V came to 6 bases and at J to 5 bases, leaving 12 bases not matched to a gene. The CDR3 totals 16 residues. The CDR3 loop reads CASSPSGGYLGDEQYF. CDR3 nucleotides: TGTGCCAGCAGTCCTAGCGGGGGGTATCTCGGTGACGAGCAGTACTTC.

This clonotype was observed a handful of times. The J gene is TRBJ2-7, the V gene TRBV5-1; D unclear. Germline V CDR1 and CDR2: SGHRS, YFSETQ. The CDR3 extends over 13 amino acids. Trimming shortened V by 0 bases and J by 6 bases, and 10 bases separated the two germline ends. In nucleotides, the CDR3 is TGCGCCAGCAGCTTGGACAGCGTGGGCGAGCAGTACTTC. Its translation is CASSLDSVGEQYF.